A selection of T cell receptor beta chains follows, all from one sample in a study of PD-1 blockade in classical Hodgkin lymphoma. This table comes from immunoSEQ multiplex PCR, and its TCRdb copy is limited to in-frame clones, with some not included. The sample includes about 93,000 clones, around 80% of them seen just once. The sample was peripheral blood mononuclear cells (PBMCs), taken before the fourth cycle of nivolumab. All receptors derive from a human donor with classical Hodgkin lymphoma. CDR3s include the opening cysteine and the closing phenylalanine or tryptophan. The D gene is left open where the match is weak. Where a row states a size, it is once, few, many or the class of an expanded clone; other rows omit it.

d_gene: TRBD2; j_gene: TRBJ2-5; v_gene: TRBV5-1; abundance: NA; CDR3aa: CASRGTSGRAGETQYF; CDR3nt: TGCGCCAGCAGGGGGACTAGCGGGAGGGCCGGAGAGACCCAGTACTTC
d_gene: NA; j_gene: TRBJ2-2; v_gene: TRBV18; abundance: few; CDR3aa: CASSGLTLNTGELFF; CDR3nt: TGTGCCAGCTCAGGACTAACCCTGAACACCGGGGAGCTGTTTTTT
d_gene: TRBD2; j_gene: TRBJ2-5; v_gene: TRBV28; abundance: NA; CDR3aa: CASRMGLAGVETQYF; CDR3nt: TGTGCCAGCAGAATGGGACTAGCGGGAGTAGAGACCCAGTACTTC
d_gene: NA; j_gene: TRBJ2-1; v_gene: TRBV7-9; abundance: NA; CDR3aa: CASSLRGPRGAYKEQFF; CDR3nt: TGTGCCAGCAGCTTAAGGGGCCCCAGGGGGGCCTACAAGGAGCAGTTCTTC
d_gene: NA; j_gene: TRBJ1-4; v_gene: TRBV12-5; abundance: once; CDR3aa: CASGFDEKLFF; CDR3nt: TGTGCTAGTGGTTTCGATGAAAAACTGTTTTTT
d_gene: NA; j_gene: TRBJ1-5; v_gene: TRBV28; abundance: NA; CDR3aa: CASSLLQSDQPQHF; CDR3nt: TGTGCCAGCAGTTTATTACAGTCTGATCAGCCCCAGCATTTT
d_gene: TRBD1; j_gene: TRBJ1-6; v_gene: TRBV19; abundance: NA; CDR3aa: CASSIVRTGSSYNSPLHF; CDR3nt: TGTGCCAGTAGTATAGTTCGGACAGGGAGCTCCTATAATTCACCCCTCCACTTT
d_gene: NA; j_gene: TRBJ2-5; v_gene: TRBV9; abundance: NA; CDR3aa: CASSVGITNQETQYF; CDR3nt: TGTGCCAGCAGCGTAGGAATCACCAACCAAGAGACCCAGTACTTC
d_gene: NA; j_gene: TRBJ2-7; v_gene: TRBV9; abundance: NA; CDR3aa: CASSVGPRASYEQYF; CDR3nt: TGTGCCAGCAGCGTAGGGCCACGAGCCTCCTACGAGCAGTACTTC
d_gene: NA; j_gene: TRBJ1-2; v_gene: TRBV11-2; abundance: NA; CDR3aa: CASSLYAGPYGYTF; CDR3nt: TGTGCCAGCAGCTTATATGCAGGGCCCTATGGCTACACCTTC
d_gene: NA; j_gene: TRBJ2-3; v_gene: TRBV10-3; abundance: NA; CDR3aa: CAISESTTDTQYF; CDR3nt: TGTGCCATCAGTGAGTCGACCACAGATACGCAGTATTTT
d_gene: TRBD1; j_gene: TRBJ2-5; v_gene: TRBV6-5; abundance: few; CDR3aa: CASSYSLGTGVETQYF; CDR3nt: TGTGCCAGCAGTTACTCCCTCGGGACAGGGGTAGAGACCCAGTACTTC
d_gene: NA; j_gene: TRBJ2-4; v_gene: TRBV6-1; abundance: NA; CDR3aa: CASSESGGNIQYF; CDR3nt: TGTGCCAGCAGTGAATCAGGAGGGAACATTCAGTACTTC
d_gene: TRBD1; j_gene: TRBJ1-4; v_gene: TRBV7-9; abundance: NA; CDR3aa: CASSTTGGNEKLFF; CDR3nt: TGTGCCAGCAGCACGACAGGGGGTAATGAAAAACTGTTTTTT
d_gene: NA; j_gene: TRBJ1-2; v_gene: TRBV6-1; abundance: NA; CDR3aa: CAILEQGGYYGYTF; CDR3nt: TGTGCCATCCTCGAGCAGGGCGGCTACTATGGCTACACCTTC
d_gene: TRBD1; j_gene: TRBJ1-2; v_gene: TRBV2; abundance: NA; CDR3aa: CASSAGTGRNYGYTF; CDR3nt: TGTGCCAGCAGTGCGGGGACAGGGAGAAACTATGGCTACACCTTC
d_gene: NA; j_gene: TRBJ2-1; v_gene: TRBV7-2; abundance: NA; CDR3aa: CASSQTSSPYNEQFF; CDR3nt: TGTGCCAGCAGCCAGACTAGTTCCCCTTACAATGAGCAGTTCTTC
d_gene: NA; j_gene: TRBJ2-7; v_gene: TRBV19; abundance: NA; CDR3aa: CASSIFSRYYEQYF; CDR3nt: TGTGCCAGTAGTATTTTTTCGCGGTACTACGAGCAGTACTTC
d_gene: NA; j_gene: TRBJ2-2; v_gene: TRBV6-6; abundance: NA; CDR3aa: CASSYEGSGELFF; CDR3nt: TGTGCCAGCAGTTACGAGGGCTCCGGGGAGCTGTTTTTT
d_gene: NA; j_gene: TRBJ2-2; v_gene: TRBV25-1; abundance: NA; CDR3aa: CASSEWLGSNTGELFF; CDR3nt: TGTGCCAGCAGTGAATGGTTAGGTTCGAACACCGGGGAGCTGTTTTTT
d_gene: NA; j_gene: TRBJ2-2; v_gene: TRBV6-1; abundance: NA; CDR3aa: CASSGTRNTGELFF; CDR3nt: TGTGCCAGCAGTGGGACGAGGAACACCGGGGAGCTGTTTTTT
d_gene: NA; j_gene: TRBJ2-7; v_gene: TRBV6-5; abundance: NA; CDR3aa: CASSYSIPTGYYEQYF; CDR3nt: TGTGCCAGCAGTTACTCCATCCCGACAGGCTACTACGAGCAGTACTTC
d_gene: TRBD1; j_gene: TRBJ2-1; v_gene: TRBV7-6; abundance: once; CDR3aa: CASSLGQGSYNEQFF; CDR3nt: TGTGCCAGCAGCTTAGGACAGGGTTCCTACAATGAGCAGTTCTTC
d_gene: NA; j_gene: TRBJ2-1; v_gene: TRBV6-1; abundance: once; CDR3aa: CASRNRVITDNEQFF; CDR3nt: TGTGCCAGCAGAAACAGGGTCATCACCGACAATGAGCAGTTCTTC
d_gene: NA; j_gene: TRBJ1-1; v_gene: TRBV27; abundance: NA; CDR3aa: CASSRGVWESNTEAFF; CDR3nt: TGTGCCAGCAGCCGAGGGGTATGGGAGAGCAACACTGAAGCTTTCTTT
d_gene: NA; j_gene: TRBJ1-1; v_gene: TRBV11-2; abundance: NA; CDR3aa: CASTRVSTDTEAFF; CDR3nt: TGTGCCAGCACCCGGGTGAGTACGGACACTGAAGCTTTCTTT
d_gene: NA; j_gene: TRBJ2-7; v_gene: TRBV11-2; abundance: NA; CDR3aa: CASSLANEQYF; CDR3nt: TGTGCCAGCAGCTTAGCTAACGAGCAGTACTTC
d_gene: TRBD1; j_gene: TRBJ1-4; v_gene: TRBV19; abundance: NA; CDR3aa: CASSRTGANEKLFF; CDR3nt: TGTGCCAGTAGTAGGACAGGGGCTAATGAAAAACTGTTTTTT
d_gene: TRBD2; j_gene: TRBJ2-3; v_gene: TRBV27; abundance: NA; CDR3aa: CASSPGTSGDTQYF; CDR3nt: TGTGCCAGCAGTCCCGGGACTAGCGGAGATACGCAGTATTTT
d_gene: NA; j_gene: TRBJ1-6; v_gene: TRBV6-6; abundance: NA; CDR3aa: CASSYGGEVSPLHF; CDR3nt: TGTGCCAGCAGTTATGGGGGGGAAGTATCACCCCTCCACTTT
d_gene: NA; j_gene: TRBJ2-2; v_gene: TRBV2; abundance: NA; CDR3aa: CASSGSRVSNTGELFF; CDR3nt: TGTGCCAGCAGTGGATCGAGGGTCTCGAACACCGGGGAGCTGTTTTTT